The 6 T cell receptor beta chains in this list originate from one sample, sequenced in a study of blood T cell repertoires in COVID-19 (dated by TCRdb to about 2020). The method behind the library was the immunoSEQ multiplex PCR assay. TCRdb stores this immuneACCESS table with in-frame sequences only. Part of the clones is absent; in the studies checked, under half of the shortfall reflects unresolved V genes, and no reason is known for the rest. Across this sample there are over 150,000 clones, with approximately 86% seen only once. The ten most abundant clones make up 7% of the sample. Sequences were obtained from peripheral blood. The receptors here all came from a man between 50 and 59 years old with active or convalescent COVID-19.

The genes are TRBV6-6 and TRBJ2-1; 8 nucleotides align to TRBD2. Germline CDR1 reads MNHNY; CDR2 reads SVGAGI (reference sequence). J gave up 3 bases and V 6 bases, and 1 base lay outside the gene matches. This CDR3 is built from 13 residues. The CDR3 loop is CASRGTSYNEQFF. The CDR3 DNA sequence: TGTGCCAGCAGGGGGACTAGCTACAATGAGCAGTTCTTC.

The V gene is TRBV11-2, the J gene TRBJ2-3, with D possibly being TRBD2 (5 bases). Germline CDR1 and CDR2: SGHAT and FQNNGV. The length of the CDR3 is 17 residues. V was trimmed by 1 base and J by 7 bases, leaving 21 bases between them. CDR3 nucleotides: TGTGCCAGCAGCTTAGGGCGGGCGTGGTCCAACCCCCATACGCAGTATTTT. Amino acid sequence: CASSLGRAWSNPHTQYF.

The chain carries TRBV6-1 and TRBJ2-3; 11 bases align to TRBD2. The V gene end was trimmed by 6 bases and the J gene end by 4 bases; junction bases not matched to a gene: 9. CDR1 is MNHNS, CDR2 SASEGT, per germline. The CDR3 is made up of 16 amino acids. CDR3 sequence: CASRETSGRVPDTQYF. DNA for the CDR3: TGTGCCAGCAGAGAAACTAGCGGGAGAGTTCCAGATACGCAGTATTTT.

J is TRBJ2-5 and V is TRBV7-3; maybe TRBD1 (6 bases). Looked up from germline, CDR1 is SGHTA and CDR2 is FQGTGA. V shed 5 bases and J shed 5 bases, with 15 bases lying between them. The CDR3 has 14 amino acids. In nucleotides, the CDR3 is TGTGCCAGCAGCATCGGTGGGGGCCGGGAGACCCAGTACTTC. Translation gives CASSIGGGRETQYF.

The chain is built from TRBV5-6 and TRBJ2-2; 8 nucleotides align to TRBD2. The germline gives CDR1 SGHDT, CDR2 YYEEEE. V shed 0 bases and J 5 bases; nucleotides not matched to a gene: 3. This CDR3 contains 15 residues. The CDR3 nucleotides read TGTGCCAGCAGCTTGGCGGGAGGGGGGACCGGGGAGCTGTTTTTT. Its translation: CASSLAGGGTGELFF.

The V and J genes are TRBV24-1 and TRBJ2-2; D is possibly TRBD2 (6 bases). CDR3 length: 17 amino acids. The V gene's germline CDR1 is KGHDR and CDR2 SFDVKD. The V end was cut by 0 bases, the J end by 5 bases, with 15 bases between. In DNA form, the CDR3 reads TGTGCCACCAGTGATTTGCAAACCGGGAGCGGGACCGGGGAGCTGTTTTTT. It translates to CATSDLQTGSGTGELFF.